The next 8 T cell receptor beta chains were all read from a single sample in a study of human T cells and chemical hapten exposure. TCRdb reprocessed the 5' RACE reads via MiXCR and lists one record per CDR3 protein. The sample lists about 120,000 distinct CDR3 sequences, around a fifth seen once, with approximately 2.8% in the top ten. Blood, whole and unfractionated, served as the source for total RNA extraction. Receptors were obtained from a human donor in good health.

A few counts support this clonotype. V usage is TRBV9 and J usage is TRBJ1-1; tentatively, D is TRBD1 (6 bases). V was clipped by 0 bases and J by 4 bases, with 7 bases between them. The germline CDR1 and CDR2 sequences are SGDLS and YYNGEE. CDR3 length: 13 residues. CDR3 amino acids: CASSVGGLTEAFF. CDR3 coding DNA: TGTGCCAGCAGCGTAGGGGGGCTCACTGAAGCTTTCTTT.

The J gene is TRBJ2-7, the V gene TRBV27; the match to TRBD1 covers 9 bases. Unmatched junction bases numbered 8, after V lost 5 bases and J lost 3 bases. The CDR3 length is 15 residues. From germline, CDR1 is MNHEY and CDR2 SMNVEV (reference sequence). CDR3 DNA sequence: TGTGCCAGCAGTGTAATGGGACAGGGAGTCTACGAGCAGTACTTC. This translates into CASSVMGQGVYEQYF.

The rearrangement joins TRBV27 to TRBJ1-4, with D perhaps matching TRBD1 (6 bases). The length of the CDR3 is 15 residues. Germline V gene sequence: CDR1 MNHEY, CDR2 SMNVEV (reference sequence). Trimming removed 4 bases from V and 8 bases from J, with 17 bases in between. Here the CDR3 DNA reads TGTGCCAGCAGTTCTTCCAGGGGTGGCTGGGAAAAACTGTTTTTT. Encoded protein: CASSSSRGGWEKLFF.

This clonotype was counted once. CDR3 sequence: CASSYAGIRGNEQFF. As DNA, the CDR3 is TGTGCCAGCAGTTATGCCGGGATACGTGGGAATGAGCAGTTCTTC. This sequence joins TRBV6-6 and TRBJ2-1, with a tentative D call TRBD2 (5 bases). Germline-derived CDR1 and CDR2 are MNHNY and SVGAGI (reference sequence). Trimming removed 3 bases at V and 7 bases at J, with 16 bases between. The CDR3 extends over 15 amino acids.

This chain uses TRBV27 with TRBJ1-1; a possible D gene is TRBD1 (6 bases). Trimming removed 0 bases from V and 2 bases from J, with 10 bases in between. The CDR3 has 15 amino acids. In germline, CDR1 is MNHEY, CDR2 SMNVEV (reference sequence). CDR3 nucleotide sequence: TGTGCCAGCAGTTTATCCCGACAGGCTAACACTGAAGCTTTCTTT. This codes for CASSLSRQANTEAFF.

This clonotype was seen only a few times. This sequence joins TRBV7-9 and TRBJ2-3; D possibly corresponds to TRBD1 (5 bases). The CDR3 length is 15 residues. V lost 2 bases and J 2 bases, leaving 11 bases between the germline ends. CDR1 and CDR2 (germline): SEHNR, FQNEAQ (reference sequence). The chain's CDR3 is CASSLQGGITDTQYF. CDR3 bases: TGTGCCAGCAGCTTACAGGGCGGCATCACAGATACGCAGTATTTT.

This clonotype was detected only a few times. CDR3: CASSETGGRTEAFF. The CDR3 DNA reads TGTGCCAGCAGCGAGACAGGGGGCAGGACTGAAGCTTTCTTT. V usage is TRBV5-6 and J usage is TRBJ1-1; the match to TRBD1 covers 10 bases. This CDR3 spans 14 amino acids. Germline trimming cut 4 bases from V and 5 bases from J; bases unmatched to any gene: 5. Looked up from germline, CDR1 is SGHDT and CDR2 is YYEEEE.

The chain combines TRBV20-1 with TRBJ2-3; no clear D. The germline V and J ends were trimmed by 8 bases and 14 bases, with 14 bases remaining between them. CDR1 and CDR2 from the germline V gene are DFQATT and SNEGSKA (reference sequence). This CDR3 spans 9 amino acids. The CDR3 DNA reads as TGCAGTTCCCTCCACAGTGGGTATTTT. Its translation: CSSLHSGYF.